This TCR beta chain was found in a study of cytomegalovirus exposure and HLA in healthy donors. A word on this clone: The antigen remains unidentified.

Primers: 60 Vbeta forward and 13 Jbeta reverse. Study processing details: A later analysis tallied about 80 million unique TCR beta chains, 9 million to 12 million of them shared. Sequencing used immunoSEQ multiplex PCR; TCRdb keeps in-frame clones, though not all of them. The DNA was the basis for D and trimming; V, J and clone size are from that table. Of some 190,000 clones listed, over 75% are singletons. Study-level results: For most subjects, TCR beta sequences were reported to predict HLA-A and HLA-B alleles with accuracy. Three chains tied to CMV proved CMV antigen-specific in vitro. A later analysis linked a missense variant in DCLRE1C to the trimming of TCR beta V and J genes.

Germline-derived CDR1 and CDR2 are MGHDK and SYGVNS. V dropped 2 bases and J dropped 3; count of bases not matched to a gene: 7. This CDR3 comprises 16 residues. The chain carries TRBV25-1 and TRBJ2-7; 10 bases line up with TRBD1. The source material was PBMCs. The clonotype originates from a young woman in good health and CMV-seronegative. CDR3 DNA: TGTGCCAGCAGTGAAAGGGCCGGGACAGGGGTCTACGAGCAGTACTTC. Its translation is CASSERAGTGVYEQYF.